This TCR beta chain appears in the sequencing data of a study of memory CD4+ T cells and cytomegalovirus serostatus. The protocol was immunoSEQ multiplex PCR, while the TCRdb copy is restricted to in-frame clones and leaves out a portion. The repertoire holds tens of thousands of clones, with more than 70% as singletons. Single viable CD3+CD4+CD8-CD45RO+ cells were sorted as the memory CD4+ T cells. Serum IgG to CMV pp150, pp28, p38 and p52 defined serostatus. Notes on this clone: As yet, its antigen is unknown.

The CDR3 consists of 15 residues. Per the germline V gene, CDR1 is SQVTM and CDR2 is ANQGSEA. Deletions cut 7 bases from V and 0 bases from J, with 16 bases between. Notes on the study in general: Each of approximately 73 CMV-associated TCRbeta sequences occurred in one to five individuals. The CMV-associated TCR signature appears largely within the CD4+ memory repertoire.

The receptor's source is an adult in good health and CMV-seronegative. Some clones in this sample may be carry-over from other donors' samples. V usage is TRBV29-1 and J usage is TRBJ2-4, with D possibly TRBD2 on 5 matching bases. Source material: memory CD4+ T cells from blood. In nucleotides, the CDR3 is TGCAGCGCAGCGGACCTGGCCGGAGCCAAAAACATTCAGTACTTC. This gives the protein CSAADLAGAKNIQYF. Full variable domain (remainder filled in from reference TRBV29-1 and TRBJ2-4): SAVISQKPSRDICQRGTSLTIQCQVDSQVTMMFWYRQQPGQSLTLIATANQGSEATYESGFVIDKFPISRPNLTFSTLTVSNMSPEDSSIYLCSAADLAGAKNIQYFGAGTRLSVL.